This entry describes one T cell receptor (beta chain). Its antigen is unidentified. This sample was included in a study of T cell repertoires in cytomegalovirus infection. Regarding the study as a whole: Dominating the ex vivo response were TCR beta clonotypes that were CMV-specific and HLA-C-restricted. Cumulative frequency (of public TCR beta family members) identified carriers of CMV plus the relevant HLA.

TCRdb analysed the reads with MiXCR anew, one entry per CDR3 protein. Altogether around 180,000 distinct CDR3 sequences are present, roughly a fifth being singletons, with the ten largest covering around 3.1%. V shed 8 bases and J shed 2 bases, with 17 bases lying between them. Germline CDR1 SEHNR, CDR2 FQNEAQ (reference sequence). The CDR3 is made up of 15 amino acids. Sequenced material: PBMCs. V and J are TRBV7-9 and TRBJ2-3, with D tentatively TRBD1 (6 bases). The sequence was collected from a human donor in good health (CMV status not recorded). Some clones in this sample may be carry-over from other donors' samples. CDR3 DNA sequence: TGTGCCAGCGAGACCGCCAGGGGTGCCACAGATACGCAGTATTTT. Translating it yields CASETARGATDTQYF.